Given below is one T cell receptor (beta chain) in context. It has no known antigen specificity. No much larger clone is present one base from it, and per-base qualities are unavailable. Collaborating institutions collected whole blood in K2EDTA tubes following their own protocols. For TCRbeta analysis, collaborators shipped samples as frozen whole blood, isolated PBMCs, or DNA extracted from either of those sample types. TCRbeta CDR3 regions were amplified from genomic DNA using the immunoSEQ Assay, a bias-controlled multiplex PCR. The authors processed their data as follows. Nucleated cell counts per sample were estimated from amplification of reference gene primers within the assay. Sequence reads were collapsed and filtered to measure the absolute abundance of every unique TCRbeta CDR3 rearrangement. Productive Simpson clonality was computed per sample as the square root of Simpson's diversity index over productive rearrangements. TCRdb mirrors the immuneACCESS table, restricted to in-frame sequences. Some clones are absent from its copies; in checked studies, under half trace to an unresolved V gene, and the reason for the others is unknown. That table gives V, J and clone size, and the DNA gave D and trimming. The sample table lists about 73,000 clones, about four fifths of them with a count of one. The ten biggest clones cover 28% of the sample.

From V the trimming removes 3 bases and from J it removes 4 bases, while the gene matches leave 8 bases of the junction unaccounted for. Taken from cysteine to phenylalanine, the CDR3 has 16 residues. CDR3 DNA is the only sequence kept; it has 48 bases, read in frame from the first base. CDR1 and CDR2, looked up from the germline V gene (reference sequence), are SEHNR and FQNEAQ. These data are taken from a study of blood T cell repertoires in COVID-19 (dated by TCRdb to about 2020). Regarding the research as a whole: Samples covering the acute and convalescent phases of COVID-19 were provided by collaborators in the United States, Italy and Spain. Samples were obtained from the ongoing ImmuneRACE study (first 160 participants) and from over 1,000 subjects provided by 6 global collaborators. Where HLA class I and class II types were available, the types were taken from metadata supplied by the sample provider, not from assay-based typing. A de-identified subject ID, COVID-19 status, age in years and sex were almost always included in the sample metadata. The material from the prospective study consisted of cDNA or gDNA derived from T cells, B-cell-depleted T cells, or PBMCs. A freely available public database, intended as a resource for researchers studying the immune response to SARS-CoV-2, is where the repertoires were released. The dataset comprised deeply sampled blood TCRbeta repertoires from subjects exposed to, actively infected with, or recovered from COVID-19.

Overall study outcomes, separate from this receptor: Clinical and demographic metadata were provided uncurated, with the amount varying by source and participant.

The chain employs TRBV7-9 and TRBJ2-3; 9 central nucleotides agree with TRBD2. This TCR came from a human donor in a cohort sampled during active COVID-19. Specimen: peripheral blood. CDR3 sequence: CASSFGGGAFSDTQYF. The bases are TGTGCCAGCAGCTTTGGCGGGGGGGCTTTTTCAGATACGCAGTATTTT.